The rows below give T cell receptor beta chains drawn from one sample of a study of blood T cell repertoires in COVID-19. Profiling relied on immunoSEQ multiplex PCR, and the TCRdb table lists in-frame clones only, not all of them. The profile shows 260,000 or so clones, roughly 85% of them singletons. The sequenced sample was PBMCs or T cells enriched from blood (not recorded which). Receptors were obtained from a woman aged 50 to 60 who had recovered from COVID-19. CDR3s include the opening cysteine and the closing phenylalanine or tryptophan. Each record gives: clone size, J gene, V gene, D gene, CDR3 DNA, CDR3 protein. The D gene is left open where the match is weak. Some rows have no size entry. The others give once, few or many, or a class for an expanded clone.

-	TRBJ1-2	TRBV7-9	-	TGTGCCAGCAATGGGGGCAGCCTTCCTAACTATGGCTACACCTTC	CASNGGSLPNYGYTF
few	TRBJ2-2	TRBV19	-	TGTGCCAGTAGTATAATCCTGCTAGCTGGCACCGGGGAGCTGTTTTTT	CASSIILLAGTGELFF
-	TRBJ2-1	TRBV30	TRBD1	TGTGCCTGGAGTGCGTGGACAGGGAACGGTGAGCAGTTCTTC	CAWSAWTGNGEQFF
-	TRBJ1-1	TRBV7-8	-	TGTGCCAGCAGCTTAGCGCTTGGCCACGGGTACACTGAAGCTTTCTTT	CASSLALGHGYTEAFF
-	TRBJ2-5	TRBV7-9	-	TGTGCCAGCAGCCCCAGTTTGGAGACCCAGTACTTC	CASSPSLETQYF
-	TRBJ1-5	TRBV11-2	-	TGTGCCAGCAGCTTTTCGGGGAGCAATCAGCCCCAGCATTTT	CASSFSGSNQPQHF
-	TRBJ2-5	TRBV7-2	TRBD1	TGTGCCAGCAGCCGGGACAGGCAAGAGACCCAGTACTTC	CASSRDRQETQYF
-	TRBJ1-2	TRBV29-1	-	TGCAGCGTTGTCTTACGGGGTTACAAACACTATGGCTACACCTTC	CSVVLRGYKHYGYTF
-	TRBJ1-3	TRBV13	-	TGTGCCAGCAGCTTGCACATCTCTGGAAACACCATATATTTT	CASSLHISGNTIYF
-	TRBJ2-1	TRBV7-9	-	TGTGCCAGCAGCTCCTACAGAGGACCTAGGGGGTTTAATGAGCAGTTCTTC	CASSSYRGPRGFNEQFF
-	TRBJ1-5	TRBV3-1/TRBV3-2	-	TGTGCCAGCAGCCAAGACAACAATCAGCCCCAGCATTTT	CASSQDNNQPQHF
-	TRBJ1-2	TRBV5-4	TRBD1	TGTGCCAGCCTCCTACCGGGACAGAACTATGGCTACACCTTC	CASLLPGQNYGYTF
-	TRBJ1-2	TRBV18	TRBD1	TGTGCCAGCCGACCGGGACAGGGATCCTATGGCTACACCTTC	CASRPGQGSYGYTF
-	TRBJ1-1	TRBV30	-	TGTGCCTGGAGTGTTTCTTCTGTGGCAGCGAAAATTGAAGCTTTCTTT	CAWSVSSVAAKIEAFF
-	TRBJ2-7	TRBV12-3/TRBV12-4	-	TGTGCCAGCAGTTTGGGGAGCTCCTACGAGCAGTACTTC	CASSLGSSYEQYF
once	TRBJ2-5	TRBV13	-	TGTGCCAGCAGCTCCTCCCGGGACACCGAGTGGCAAGAGACCCAGTACTTC	CASSSSRDTEWQETQYF
-	TRBJ1-3	TRBV7-8	-	TGTGCCAGCAGCTCCGGGTGGGGAAACACCATATATTTT	CASSSGWGNTIYF
-	TRBJ2-2	TRBV4-3	-	TGCGCCAGCAGCCAAGGGGCAGGAGGTACCGGGGAGCTGTTTTTT	CASSQGAGGTGELFF
few	TRBJ1-6	TRBV11-2	-	TGTGCCAGCAGCTTACCCCAGGGGCCGCTCTTT	CASSLPQGPLF
few	TRBJ2-3	TRBV19	TRBD2	TGTGCCAGTAGCACTCTGGGGGAGGGCCCGCTGTTCGCTCAGTATTTT	CASSTLGEGPLFAQYF
once	TRBJ2-7	TRBV19	-	TGTGCCAGTAGCCCCCTCTCGGGAGTAAAACCATCCTACGAGCAGTACTTC	CASSPLSGVKPSYEQYF
-	TRBJ2-3	TRBV3-1/TRBV3-2	-	TGTGCCAGCAGCCAAGATCTGCAGGGATCAGATACGCAGTATTTT	CASSQDLQGSDTQYF
-	TRBJ1-6	TRBV6-5	-	TGTGCCAGTTGGACAATTAGTAATTCACCCCTCCACTTT	CASWTISNSPLHF
-	TRBJ2-1	TRBV11-1	-	TGTGCCAGCAGCTTAGGGGCCGCCTCCTACAATGAGCAGTTCTTC	CASSLGAASYNEQFF
-	TRBJ1-5	TRBV24-1	-	TGTGCCACCAGTGATTCACAGGGTGGGGTGTGGCAGCCCCAGCATTTT	CATSDSQGGVWQPQHF
-	TRBJ1-5	TRBV28	TRBD1	TGTGCCAGCAGTTTGACAGGGGCTCGCAATCAGCCCCAGCATTTT	CASSLTGARNQPQHF
-	TRBJ2-2	TRBV19	-	TGTGCCAGTAGTACCCAACCCTTACCGTCCGTACTAGGATCCGGGGAGCTGTTTTTT	CASSTQPLPSVLGSGELFF
-	TRBJ2-1	TRBV6-6	TRBD2	TGTGCCAGCAGTAGGACTAGCGGGGGGGCGTGGATTGAGCAGTTCTTC	CASSRTSGGAWIEQFF
-	TRBJ2-3	TRBV18	-	TGTGCCAGCTCACCTGGAGATAGCGGATTCACAGATACGCAGTATTTT	CASSPGDSGFTDTQYF
-	TRBJ2-1	TRBV7-6	-	TGTGCCAGCAGACGCGGAAATGAGCAGTTCTTC	CASRRGNEQFF
few	TRBJ1-2	TRBV5-1	TRBD1	TGCGCCAGCAGCTTGGAGGGGGCGCCTTATGGCTACACCTTC	CASSLEGAPYGYTF
-	TRBJ2-5	TRBV29-1	-	TGCAGCGTGGCCTTAGGGGGTCAAGAGACCCAGTACTTC	CSVALGGQETQYF
-	TRBJ2-7	TRBV7-2	-	TGTGCCAGCAGCTTAGGGTTGGGCTCAAGAACCTACGAGCAGTACTTC	CASSLGLGSRTYEQYF
-	TRBJ2-7	TRBV5-6	TRBD1	TGTGCCAGCAGCTTAAGGGGGCGGAACGAGCAGTACTTC	CASSLRGRNEQYF
-	TRBJ1-2	TRBV2	-	TGTGCCAGCGGGGGGATAGGGTATGGCTACACCTTC	CASGGIGYGYTF
-	TRBJ1-6	TRBV2	-	TGTGCCAGCAGTCCTAATAATTCACCCCTCCACTTT	CASSPNNSPLHF
-	TRBJ2-2	TRBV27	TRBD1	TGTGCCAGCAGCCCTCGACAGGGGAACACCGGGGAGCTGTTTTTT	CASSPRQGNTGELFF
-	TRBJ1-1	TRBV19	TRBD1	TGTGCCAGTAGTTCTCAGGGGGCTGTGTGGACTGAAGCTTTCTTT	CASSSQGAVWTEAFF
-	TRBJ1-2	TRBV18	-	TGTGCCAGCTCACCGGGGTCCTCAGGGTATGGCTACACCTTC	CASSPGSSGYGYTF
-	TRBJ1-2	TRBV3-1/TRBV3-2	-	TGTGCCAGCAGCCAGAAAACAGGGTTTCACGGCTACACCTTC	CASSQKTGFHGYTF
once	TRBJ2-5	TRBV7-2	TRBD2	TGTGCCAGCAGCCTACAGCGGGGGTGGCAAGAGACCCAGTACTTC	CASSLQRGWQETQYF
-	TRBJ2-2	TRBV11-3	-	TGTGCCAGCAGCGAAAAAGTTTGGCAGGGGGAGCTGTTTTTT	CASSEKVWQGELFF
-	TRBJ2-5	TRBV7-2	TRBD1	TGTGCCAGCAGCACAGGACAGGGTTTGGAGACCCAGTACTTC	CASSTGQGLETQYF
-	TRBJ2-1	TRBV7-6	TRBD2	TGTGCCAGCAGCTCAGGGACTAGCGGGAGGAAGAGGCCCTACAATGAGCAGTTCTTC	CASSSGTSGRKRPYNEQFF